Below, 27 T cell receptor beta chains from the same sample are listed, as sequenced in a study of cytomegalovirus exposure and HLA in healthy donors. The PCR was carried out with 60 Vbeta primers and 13 Jbeta primers. The method was immunoSEQ multiplex PCR; TCRdb's version includes in-frame clones alone and lacks a portion of them. The table shows about 160,000 clones, with around 76% occurring only once. Sample: PBMCs. The source of these receptors is a man aged 55 to 70 in good health and CMV-seronegative.

The rearrangement uses TRBV19 and TRBJ1-5; 8 bases agree with TRBD1. Germline loops: CDR1 LNHDA, CDR2 SQIVND (reference sequence). The V gene end was trimmed by 7 bases and the J gene end by 1 base; junction bases not matched to a gene: 9. The CDR3 loop spans 16 amino acids. The CDR3 DNA follows: TGTGCCAGTAATACGGACGGACAGGGAAGCAATCAGCCCCAGCATTTT. Translated, it gives CASNTDGQGSNQPQHF.

The chain recombines TRBV5-4 with TRBJ2-4; tentative D call: TRBD2 (6 bases). Germline values: CDR1 SGHNT, CDR2 YYREEE (reference sequence). V lost 3 bases and J 9 bases, leaving 22 bases between the germline ends. The CDR3 spans 16 residues. The CDR3 DNA follows: TGTGCCAGCAGCTCTCCGGGACTCCGGGGAGGAGCCATTCAGTACTTC. This translates into CASSSPGLRGGAIQYF.

This chain links TRBV18 with TRBJ2-5; 7 bases agree with TRBD1. CDR1 and CDR2 from the germline V gene are KGHSH and LQKENI. CDR3 length: 13 residues. The V and J ends lost 6 bases and 5 bases, in that order; junction bases with no gene match: 6. Here the CDR3 DNA reads TGTGCCAGCTCCCAGGGGGATCCGGAGACCCAGTACTTC. Translated, it gives CASSQGDPETQYF.

This chain uses TRBV15 with TRBJ2-2, with TRBD1 matching over 8 bases. The germline CDR1 and CDR2 sequences are LNHNV and YYDKDF (reference sequence). With V trimmed by 4 bases and J by 5 bases, 9 bases remained unmatched. CDR3 length: 16 amino acids. CDR3 loop: CATSTYRGLGTGELFF. CDR3 nucleotides: TGTGCCACCAGCACCTACAGGGGGTTAGGGACCGGGGAGCTGTTTTTT.

This clone was detected only a few times. V is TRBV6-5 and J is TRBJ2-5; TRBD1 is a possible D gene (6 bases). This CDR3 spans 15 amino acids. The germline V gene has CDR1 MNHEY and CDR2 SVGAGI. V was trimmed by 5 bases and J by 7 bases, leaving 20 bases between them. CDR3 region: CASSRRTANLGTQYF. CDR3 DNA: TGTGCCAGCAGTCGAAGGACAGCCAACCTGGGGACCCAGTACTTC.

This chain uses TRBV7-2 with TRBJ2-2, with 10 bases fitting TRBD1. The CDR3 spans 15 residues. The V segment lost 5 bases and the J segment 5 bases; nucleotides outside the gene matches: 5. Germline lookup yields CDR1 SGHTA and CDR2 FQGNSA. The CDR3 nucleotides read TGTGCCAGCAGCCCCGGGACAGGGGAAACCGGGGAGCTGTTTTTT. It yields the protein CASSPGTGETGELFF.

The V gene is TRBV7-2, the J gene TRBJ2-1; 8 positions agree with TRBD2. The CDR3 sequence is 15 residues long. Germline V lookup: CDR1 SGHTA, CDR2 FQGNSA. The V and J ends lost 1 base and 8 bases, in that order; junction bases with no gene match: 7. For the CDR3, the DNA is TGTGCCAGCAGCTTAGTAGCGGGACCCGAGTATGAGCAGTTCTTC. Translating it yields CASSLVAGPEYEQFF. The variable domain in full, completed from reference TRBV7-2 and TRBJ2-1, reads GAGVSQSPSNKVTEKGKDVELRCDPISGHTALYWYRQSLGQGLEFLIYFQGNSAPDKSGLPSDRFSAERTGGSVSTLTIQRTQQEDSAVYLCASSLVAGPEYEQFFGPGTRLTVL.

The chain joins TRBV9 to TRBJ2-3; 8 bases match TRBD2. Germline V lookup: CDR1 SGDLS, CDR2 YYNGEE. This CDR3 spans 16 amino acids. V shed 4 bases, J shed 2 bases, and the junction held 9 bases outside the gene matches. In nucleotides, the CDR3 is TGTGCCAGCAGCCAGAGAGTAGCGGGATTCACAGATACGCAGTATTTT. Amino acids: CASSQRVAGFTDTQYF.

As DNA, the CDR3 is TGTGCCAGTAGCTCCTACCAAGAGACCCAGTACTTC. Protein: CASSSYQETQYF. V is TRBV19 and J is TRBJ2-5; D is ambiguous. The CDR3 covers 12 residues. Trimming removed 6 bases at V and 0 bases at J, with 5 bases between. Per the germline V gene, CDR1 is LNHDA and CDR2 is SQIVND (reference sequence).

This clone occurred a few times. The CDR3 region has the DNA TGTGCCAGCGGTCCCAGAAATAATGAAAAACTGTTTTTT. As protein: CASGPRNNEKLFF. The chain is built from TRBV7-9 and TRBJ1-4; D unclear. V was trimmed by 8 bases and J by 4 bases, leaving 11 bases between them. Germline CDR1 reads SEHNR; CDR2 reads FQNEAQ (reference sequence). CDR3 length equals 13 residues. Full variable domain (outside the CDR3, taken from reference TRBV7-9 and TRBJ1-4): DTGVSQNPRHKITKRGQNVTFRCDPISEHNRLYWYRQTLGQGPEFLTYFQNEAQLEKSRLLSDRFSAERPKGSFSTLEIQRTEQGDSAMYLCASGPRNNEKLFFGSGTQLSVL.

The chain employs TRBV5-4 and TRBJ2-7; 9 positions agree with TRBD1. Germline CDR1 and CDR2: SGHNT and YYREEE (reference sequence). With V trimmed by 0 bases and J by 5 bases, 9 bases remained unmatched. The CDR3 sequence is 16 residues long. The chain's CDR3 is CASSLDGGQGSNEQYF. The DNA for the CDR3 is TGTGCCAGCAGCTTGGACGGCGGACAGGGGTCAAACGAGCAGTACTTC. Full variable domain (missing parts from reference TRBV5-4 and TRBJ2-7): ETGVTQSPTHLIKTRGQQVTLRCSSQSGHNTVSWYQQALGQGPQFIFQYYREEENGRGNFPPRFSGLQFPNYSSELNVNALELDDSALYLCASSLDGGQGSNEQYFGPGTRLTVT.

The chain recombines TRBV4-1 with TRBJ1-2; D unresolved. V was clipped by 1 base and J by 4 bases, with 10 bases between them. Germline-derived CDR1 and CDR2 are MGHRA and YSYEKL. The CDR3 extends over 14 amino acids. CDR3 DNA sequence: TGCGCCAGCAGCCAAGCTGGCGGTCCCTATGGCTACACCTTC. Its protein is CASSQAGGPYGYTF.

This chain links TRBV6-1 with TRBJ1-5, with 9 bases fitting TRBD1. CDR3 length equals 15 residues. Germline trimming cut 3 bases from V and 6 bases from J; bases unmatched to any gene: 6. Germline CDR1 is MNHNS and CDR2 is SASEGT. The CDR3 loop reads CASSDGQGISQPQHF. CDR3 in DNA: TGTGCCAGCAGTGATGGACAGGGGATAAGTCAGCCCCAGCATTTT.

In DNA, the CDR3 is TGCAGCGTCACGGGTCAGCTCACAGATACGCAGTATTTT. It encodes CSVTGQLTDTQYF. This chain joins TRBV29-1 and TRBJ2-3; D is unresolved. The V gene's germline CDR1 is SQVTM and CDR2 ANQGSEA. The CDR3 loop spans 13 amino acids. Trimming cost V 6 bases and J 2 bases, with 12 bases left between them.

This rearrangement joins TRBV29-1 to TRBJ1-2; no firm D call. CDR3 size: 13 residues. CDR1 is SQVTM, CDR2 ANQGSEA, per germline. V was trimmed by 4 bases and J by 0 bases, leaving 9 bases between them. The CDR3 loop reads CSVAELANYGYTF. In nucleotides, the CDR3 is TGCAGCGTTGCAGAACTTGCTAACTATGGCTACACCTTC.

The J gene is TRBJ1-2, the V gene TRBV15; 12 bases match TRBD1. Trimming cost V 7 bases and J 4 bases; bases outside gene matches: 7. Germline V lookup: CDR1 LNHNV, CDR2 YYDKDF (reference sequence). This CDR3 spans 15 amino acids. CDR3 protein: CATNRDRGRSYGYTF. In DNA form, the CDR3 reads TGTGCCACCAACCGGGACAGGGGGCGCAGCTATGGCTACACCTTC.

The CDR3 here is CASSEASGATDTQYF. DNA for the CDR3: TGTGCCAGCAGCGAAGCGAGCGGGGCCACAGATACGCAGTATTTT. The rearrangement links TRBV7-2 to TRBJ2-3, with 7 bases fitting TRBD2. CDR3 length equals 15 residues. J lost 2 bases, V lost 5 bases, and 7 bases had no gene match. Germline V gives CDR1 SGHTA, CDR2 FQGNSA.

This clone was counted only a few times. The chain joins TRBV9 to TRBJ1-3; D remains ambiguous. The CDR3 has 13 residues. CDR1 is SGDLS, CDR2 YYNGEE, per germline. V lost 0 bases, J lost 4 bases, and 5 bases lay in between. This chain's CDR3 is CASSVDEGNTIYF. The CDR3 nucleotides read TGTGCCAGCAGCGTAGATGAGGGAAACACCATATATTTT.

J is TRBJ2-1 and V is TRBV6-1; TRBD2 agrees at 16 bases. The CDR3 loop spans 15 amino acids. The V segment lost 4 bases and the J segment 8 bases; nucleotides outside the gene matches: 2. CDR1 and CDR2 from the germline V gene are MNHNS and SASEGT. The CDR3: CASSGGTSGRDEQFF. CDR3 in DNA: TGTGCCAGCAGTGGCGGGACTAGCGGGAGGGATGAGCAGTTCTTC.

This chain joins TRBV6-5 and TRBJ1-1; no definite D call. The CDR3 sequence is 14 residues long. V shed 7 bases and J shed 6 bases, with 18 bases lying between them. The germline gives CDR1 MNHEY, CDR2 SVGAGI. CDR3 sequence reads: CASIIRDSPPEAFF. CDR3 coding DNA: TGTGCCAGCATTATTCGGGATAGCCCTCCTGAAGCTTTCTTT.

About this clone: The germline gene is not matched at one end of the junction; a read error may be the cause. Other DNA sequences of this sample code for an identical CDR3. The chain joins TRBV4-1 to TRBJ2-3, with TRBD2 identical over 11 bases. Germline loops: CDR1 MGHRA, CDR2 YSYEKL. CDR3 length equals 16 residues. The CDR3 is CASSLRLAGSTDTQYF. The CDR3 DNA reads TGCGCCAGCAGCCTTCGACTAGCGGGAAGCACAGATACGCAGTACTTT.

The rearrangement uses TRBV6-1 and TRBJ2-3; 7 bases align to TRBD1. The CDR3 has 14 residues. Looked up from germline, CDR1 is MNHNS and CDR2 is SASEGT. J lost 1 base, V lost 6 bases, and 4 bases had no gene match. Written as DNA, the CDR3 is TGTGCCAGCAGCGCCGGACAGGGCACAGATACGCAGTATTTT. Its translation: CASSAGQGTDTQYF.

The CDR3 is CASSEPGQGDHEQYF. CDR3 nucleotide sequence: TGTGCCAGCAGTGAGCCGGGACAGGGTGATCACGAGCAGTACTTC. The V call is TRBV28, the J call TRBJ2-7; 9 bases match TRBD1. Unmatched junction bases numbered 10, after V lost 5 bases and J lost 5 bases. Germline assignment: CDR1 MDHEN and CDR2 SYDVKM. The CDR3 contains 15 residues.

The count of this clone is one. This rearrangement joins TRBV7-2 to TRBJ2-7; tentatively, D is TRBD1 (5 bases). V was cut by 5 bases and J by 7 bases, with 18 bases left in between. Looked up from germline, CDR1 is SGHTA and CDR2 is FQGNSA. This CDR3 has 14 residues. In DNA form, the CDR3 reads TGTGCCAGCAGCCCCTATATGGGGCCGAGGGAGCAGTACTTC. It yields the protein CASSPYMGPREQYF.

V gene TRBV19 combines with J gene TRBJ2-2; 9 bases are a match to TRBD2. The CDR3 is 18 residues long. Losses at the gene ends were 1 base for V and 5 bases for J; bases not matched to a gene: 11. Germline CDR1 reads LNHDA; CDR2 reads SQIVND (reference sequence). CDR3 protein: CASSIVSVASGETGELFF. The CDR3 nucleotides are TGTGCCAGTAGTATAGTATCAGTGGCTAGCGGGGAGACCGGGGAGCTGTTTTTT.

The chain couples TRBV5-1 to TRBJ1-3, with 7 nucleotides matching TRBD1. The V segment lost 0 bases and the J segment 4 bases; nucleotides outside the gene matches: 1. This CDR3 has 14 residues. Per the germline V gene, CDR1 is SGHRS and CDR2 is YFSETQ. CDR3: CASSLGQGGNTIYF. For the CDR3, the DNA is TGCGCCAGCAGCTTGGGACAGGGAGGAAACACCATATATTTT.

The chain is built from TRBV2 and TRBJ2-3; TRBD1 is a possible D gene (6 bases). This CDR3 is 14 amino acids long. Germline V gene sequence: CDR1 SNHLY, CDR2 FYNNEI. Trimming stripped 4 bases from V and 6 bases from J, with 14 bases between. CDR3 in DNA: TGTGCCAGCAGTGGGGGGCTAAGGGGGGATACGCAGTATTTT. This codes for CASSGGLRGDTQYF.